This entry features one T cell receptor beta chain sequence. Its target is not known. This sample is part of a study of T cell responses to AZD1222 COVID-19 vaccine. Generated by immunoSEQ multiplex PCR, the TCRdb table keeps only in-frame clones and is missing some. Here the sample spans 100,000 or so clones, about nine tenths being singletons. This CDR3 contains 13 residues. Unmatched junction bases numbered 7, after V lost 5 bases and J lost 8 bases. Study results and caveats: An increase in Spike-specific TCR breadth and depth was observed after two AZD1222 doses.

This chain joins TRBV12-3 or TRBV12-4 and TRBJ1-2; 8 nucleotides match TRBD1. Sample: peripheral blood, taken on day 0 of AZD1222 vaccination. The sequence derives from an adult in good health. The CDR3 nucleotides are TGTGCCAGCAGTGGGTGGACAGGGAAAGGCTACACCTTC. This translates into CASSGWTGKGYTF.